This is a list of T cell receptor beta chains from one sample in a study of blood T cell repertoires in COVID-19. Generated by immunoSEQ multiplex PCR, the TCRdb table keeps only in-frame clones and is missing some. The table includes around 470,000 clones, roughly nine tenths detected once. Material: peripheral blood. The receptors stem from a young man with COVID-19, enrolled during active disease. CDR3s include the opening cysteine and the closing phenylalanine or tryptophan. Each record gives: clone size, D gene, J gene, V gene, CDR3 protein, CDR3 DNA. A D gene is named only where the DNA matches it firmly. Clone size is stated in some rows and not others, as once, few, many or a class when expanded.

abundance: -
d_gene: TRBD2
j_gene: TRBJ2-7
v_gene: TRBV4-1
CDR3aa: CASSQGALAGGHEQYF
CDR3nt: TGCGCCAGCAGCCAAGGAGCCTTGGCGGGAGGGCACGAGCAGTACTTC

abundance: once
d_gene: -
j_gene: TRBJ2-7
v_gene: TRBV6-5
CDR3aa: CASSPPTSKQYF
CDR3nt: TGTGCCAGCTCGCCTCCTACTAGTAAGCAGTACTTC

abundance: few
d_gene: TRBD1
j_gene: TRBJ1-1
v_gene: TRBV5-5
CDR3aa: CASSVTGIMNTEAFF
CDR3nt: TGTGCCAGCAGCGTGACAGGGATAATGAACACTGAAGCTTTCTTT

abundance: -
d_gene: TRBD2
j_gene: TRBJ2-3
v_gene: TRBV4-2
CDR3aa: CASSHGTNTDTQYF
CDR3nt: TGTGCCAGCAGCCATGGGACTAACACAGATACGCAGTATTTT

abundance: -
d_gene: -
j_gene: TRBJ1-1
v_gene: TRBV4-1
CDR3aa: CASSQPRLTVNTEAFF
CDR3nt: TGCGCCAGCAGCCAACCTCGATTAACGGTGAACACTGAAGCTTTCTTT

abundance: -
d_gene: -
j_gene: TRBJ1-5
v_gene: TRBV4-1
CDR3aa: CASSQEGGDNQPQHF
CDR3nt: TGCGCCAGCAGCCAAGAAGGGGGTGACAATCAGCCCCAGCATTTT

abundance: -
d_gene: -
j_gene: TRBJ1-1
v_gene: TRBV19
CDR3aa: CASRSNGGTEAFF
CDR3nt: TGTGCCAGTAGGTCAAACGGGGGAACTGAAGCTTTCTTT

abundance: -
d_gene: -
j_gene: TRBJ1-1
v_gene: TRBV30
CDR3aa: CAWSVPTGTRRAFF
CDR3nt: TGTGCCTGGAGTGTACCTACCGGGACAAGGAGGGCTTTCTTT

abundance: -
d_gene: -
j_gene: TRBJ2-1
v_gene: TRBV7-9
CDR3aa: CASSLGGGEQFF
CDR3nt: TGTGCCAGCAGCTTAGGAGGGGGTGAGCAGTTCTTC

abundance: -
d_gene: -
j_gene: TRBJ1-4
v_gene: TRBV7-9
CDR3aa: CASSFNSNNEKLFF
CDR3nt: TGTGCCAGCAGCTTCAACAGCAATAATGAAAAACTGTTTTTT

abundance: -
d_gene: -
j_gene: TRBJ1-1
v_gene: TRBV2
CDR3aa: CASSAQRNTEAFF
CDR3nt: TGTGCCAGCAGCGCCCAGCGGAACACTGAAGCTTTCTTT

abundance: -
d_gene: TRBD1
j_gene: TRBJ2-5
v_gene: TRBV3-1/TRBV3-2
CDR3aa: CASSQRDRAQTQYF
CDR3nt: TGTGCCAGCAGCCAAAGGGACAGGGCGCAGACCCAGTACTTC

abundance: once
d_gene: -
j_gene: TRBJ1-2
v_gene: TRBV18
CDR3aa: CASSPLETGNGYTF
CDR3nt: TGTGCCAGCTCACCTCTGGAGACAGGAAACGGCTACACCTTC

abundance: -
d_gene: -
j_gene: TRBJ1-1
v_gene: TRBV9
CDR3aa: CASSVDPSGTTEAFF
CDR3nt: TGTGCCAGCAGCGTAGATCCCTCAGGGACTACTGAAGCTTTCTTT

abundance: -
d_gene: TRBD1
j_gene: TRBJ2-1
v_gene: TRBV11-3
CDR3aa: CASSLWDRGNEQFF
CDR3nt: TGTGCCAGCAGCCTGTGGGACAGGGGGAATGAGCAGTTCTTC

abundance: -
d_gene: TRBD2
j_gene: TRBJ2-7
v_gene: TRBV4-1
CDR3aa: CASSQGGMVGQYF
CDR3nt: TGCGCCAGCAGCCAGGGAGGGATGGTTGGGCAGTACTTC

abundance: -
d_gene: TRBD2
j_gene: TRBJ2-7
v_gene: TRBV7-9
CDR3aa: CASSHTPTSGSYEQYF
CDR3nt: TGTGCCAGCAGCCATACCCCTACTAGCGGGAGCTACGAGCAGTACTTC

abundance: -
d_gene: TRBD1
j_gene: TRBJ2-1
v_gene: TRBV7-8
CDR3aa: CASSLMGTGWNEQFF
CDR3nt: TGTGCCAGCAGCCTCATGGGGACAGGGTGGAATGAGCAGTTCTTC

abundance: many
d_gene: TRBD2
j_gene: TRBJ2-5
v_gene: TRBV19
CDR3aa: CASSAGSGRGQETQYF
CDR3nt: TGTGCCAGTAGTGCGGGTAGCGGGAGGGGGCAAGAGACCCAGTACTTC

abundance: -
d_gene: TRBD1
j_gene: TRBJ1-3
v_gene: TRBV6-6
CDR3aa: CASRQGANTIYF
CDR3nt: TGTGCCAGCAGACAGGGGGCGAACACCATATATTTT

abundance: -
d_gene: TRBD2
j_gene: TRBJ2-7
v_gene: TRBV27
CDR3aa: CASSWGVFSGSREQYF
CDR3nt: TGTGCCAGCAGTTGGGGGGTATTTAGCGGGAGCCGCGAGCAGTACTTC

abundance: -
d_gene: -
j_gene: TRBJ2-3
v_gene: TRBV6-6
CDR3aa: CASSYSLSAATDTQYF
CDR3nt: TGTGCCAGCAGTTACTCCCTTAGCGCCGCCACAGATACGCAGTATTTT

abundance: -
d_gene: -
j_gene: TRBJ2-7
v_gene: TRBV6-6
CDR3aa: CASSAGQKITYEQYF
CDR3nt: TGTGCCAGCAGTGCGGGACAGAAGATTACCTACGAGCAGTACTTC

abundance: -
d_gene: -
j_gene: TRBJ1-2
v_gene: TRBV18
CDR3aa: CASSQDRESYTF
CDR3nt: TGTGCCAGCTCACAAGACAGAGAATCGTACACCTTC

abundance: -
d_gene: -
j_gene: TRBJ1-2
v_gene: TRBV11-2
CDR3aa: CASSSRTVHYGYTF
CDR3nt: TGTGCCAGCAGCTCCAGGACAGTTCACTATGGCTACACCTTC

abundance: many
d_gene: -
j_gene: TRBJ1-5
v_gene: TRBV5-8
CDR3aa: CASSLGQKVNQPQHF
CDR3nt: TGTGCCAGCAGCTTGGGACAGAAAGTCAATCAGCCCCAGCATTTT

abundance: -
d_gene: -
j_gene: TRBJ2-2
v_gene: TRBV7-9
CDR3aa: CASSPSWGLIGGELFF
CDR3nt: TGTGCCAGCAGCCCCAGTTGGGGCCTCATTGGGGGGGAGCTGTTTTTT

abundance: -
d_gene: -
j_gene: TRBJ2-1
v_gene: TRBV4-2
CDR3aa: CASSQDSAVNEQFF
CDR3nt: TGTGCCAGCAGCCAAGATTCGGCGGTCAATGAGCAGTTCTTC

abundance: once
d_gene: -
j_gene: TRBJ2-1
v_gene: TRBV14
CDR3aa: CASSQVTSGLYNEQFF
CDR3nt: TGTGCCAGCAGCCAAGTAACCAGCGGACTCTACAATGAGCAGTTCTTC

abundance: -
d_gene: -
j_gene: TRBJ2-6
v_gene: TRBV6-4
CDR3aa: CASSAGPPGSSGANVLTF
CDR3nt: TGTGCCAGCAGTGCCGGGCCCCCCGGGAGCTCTGGGGCCAACGTCCTGACTTTC

abundance: -
d_gene: TRBD1
j_gene: TRBJ2-6
v_gene: TRBV4-1
CDR3aa: CASSQDWDRDGANVLTF
CDR3nt: TGCGCCAGCAGCCAAGATTGGGACAGGGATGGGGCCAACGTCCTGACTTTC

abundance: -
d_gene: TRBD1
j_gene: TRBJ2-2
v_gene: TRBV19
CDR3aa: CASSIWTGDTGELFF
CDR3nt: TGTGCCAGTAGTATATGGACAGGGGACACCGGGGAGCTGTTTTTT

abundance: -
d_gene: TRBD1
j_gene: TRBJ2-7
v_gene: TRBV5-6
CDR3aa: CASSLAGQGGLYEQYF
CDR3nt: TGTGCCAGCAGCTTGGCGGGACAGGGCGGTCTCTACGAGCAGTACTTC

abundance: -
d_gene: TRBD1
j_gene: TRBJ2-7
v_gene: TRBV18
CDR3aa: CASSRGQAYEQYF
CDR3nt: TGTGCCAGCTCTCGGGGACAGGCCTACGAGCAGTACTTC

abundance: few
d_gene: -
j_gene: TRBJ1-4
v_gene: TRBV19
CDR3aa: CASSSQPTDEYEKLFF
CDR3nt: TGTGCCAGTAGCTCCCAACCGACAGACGAGTATGAAAAACTGTTTTTT

abundance: -
d_gene: TRBD1
j_gene: TRBJ2-7
v_gene: TRBV10-3
CDR3aa: CAISDSPGTGTYEQYF
CDR3nt: TGTGCCATCAGTGATTCCCCCGGGACAGGCACCTACGAGCAGTACTTC

abundance: -
d_gene: TRBD2
j_gene: TRBJ2-7
v_gene: TRBV4-2
CDR3aa: CASRGLAGGSYEQYF
CDR3nt: TGTGCCAGCAGGGGACTAGCGGGAGGGTCCTACGAGCAGTACTTC

abundance: -
d_gene: -
j_gene: TRBJ1-6
v_gene: TRBV6-5
CDR3aa: CASSKPTDRNSPLHF
CDR3nt: TGTGCCAGCAGCAAACCGACTGACAGGAATTCACCCCTCCACTTT

abundance: few
d_gene: -
j_gene: TRBJ2-7
v_gene: TRBV7-6
CDR3aa: CASSLADREQYF
CDR3nt: TGTGCCAGCAGCTTAGCCGACAGGGAGCAGTACTTC

abundance: -
d_gene: -
j_gene: TRBJ1-1
v_gene: TRBV7-9
CDR3aa: CASSLATGEIF
CDR3nt: TGTGCCAGCAGCTTAGCGACGGGAGAGATCTTT

abundance: -
d_gene: TRBD2
j_gene: TRBJ2-7
v_gene: TRBV19
CDR3aa: CASSRDYLYEQYF
CDR3nt: TGTGCCAGTAGTAGGGACTACCTCTACGAGCAGTACTTC

abundance: -
d_gene: TRBD1
j_gene: TRBJ1-2
v_gene: TRBV6-5
CDR3aa: CASRSERQGYYGYTF
CDR3nt: TGTGCCAGCAGGAGCGAACGACAGGGGTACTATGGCTACACCTTC

abundance: -
d_gene: TRBD1
j_gene: TRBJ2-5
v_gene: TRBV6-5
CDR3aa: CASRTDRGGETQYF
CDR3nt: TGTGCCAGCAGGACAGACAGGGGAGGAGAGACCCAGTACTTC

abundance: -
d_gene: TRBD1
j_gene: TRBJ1-5
v_gene: TRBV5-1
CDR3aa: CASSPTGGGQPQHF
CDR3nt: TGCGCCAGCAGCCCGACAGGGGGAGGTCAGCCCCAGCATTTT

abundance: -
d_gene: TRBD2
j_gene: TRBJ2-7
v_gene: TRBV4-1
CDR3aa: CASSQGLAARSSYEQYF
CDR3nt: TGCGCCAGCAGCCAGGGCCTAGCGGCCAGGAGCTCCTACGAGCAGTACTTC

abundance: few
d_gene: TRBD1
j_gene: TRBJ2-1
v_gene: TRBV4-1
CDR3aa: CASSLGQVDEQFF
CDR3nt: TGCGCCAGCAGCCTAGGACAGGTCGATGAGCAGTTCTTC

abundance: -
d_gene: TRBD1
j_gene: TRBJ1-6
v_gene: TRBV7-2
CDR3aa: CASSLGDDRGYSPLHF
CDR3nt: TGTGCCAGCAGCTTAGGAGACGACAGGGGCTATTCACCCCTCCACTTT

abundance: -
d_gene: -
j_gene: TRBJ2-3
v_gene: TRBV7-8
CDR3aa: CASSPAGRDTDTQYF
CDR3nt: TGTGCCAGCAGCCCGGCCGGGAGAGATACAGATACGCAGTATTTT

abundance: -
d_gene: TRBD1
j_gene: TRBJ1-1
v_gene: TRBV4-1
CDR3aa: CASSQGTGARMNTEAFF
CDR3nt: TGCGCCAGCAGCCAAGGGACAGGGGCGAGAATGAACACTGAAGCTTTCTTT

abundance: -
d_gene: TRBD2
j_gene: TRBJ2-1
v_gene: TRBV7-2
CDR3aa: CASRTSGSTYNEQFF
CDR3nt: TGTGCCAGCAGAACTAGCGGGAGTACCTACAATGAGCAGTTCTTC

abundance: -
d_gene: -
j_gene: TRBJ1-1
v_gene: TRBV27
CDR3aa: CASASSPPSLGAFF
CDR3nt: TGTGCCAGCGCCTCGTCCCCCCCAAGCCTAGGAGCTTTCTTT

abundance: -
d_gene: -
j_gene: TRBJ1-2
v_gene: TRBV6-5
CDR3aa: CASSYSNTGIGTF
CDR3nt: TGTGCCAGCAGTTACTCGAATACAGGGATAGGGACCTTC

abundance: -
d_gene: TRBD2
j_gene: TRBJ2-5
v_gene: TRBV6-6
CDR3aa: CATGGETQYF
CDR3nt: TGTGCGACGGGGGGGGAGACCCAGTACTTC

abundance: -
d_gene: TRBD1
j_gene: TRBJ1-5
v_gene: TRBV19
CDR3aa: CASSIGTGDQPQHF
CDR3nt: TGTGCCAGTAGTATTGGGACAGGGGATCAGCCCCAGCATTTT

abundance: -
d_gene: TRBD2
j_gene: TRBJ2-3
v_gene: TRBV7-3
CDR3aa: CASSRSPGLAGADTQYF
CDR3nt: TGTGCCAGCAGCCGAAGCCCGGGACTAGCGGGAGCAGATACGCAGTATTTT

abundance: -
d_gene: TRBD2
j_gene: TRBJ2-2
v_gene: TRBV5-4
CDR3aa: CASSLAGGRAGTGELFF
CDR3nt: TGTGCCAGCAGCTTGGCCGGCGGGAGGGCCGGCACCGGGGAGCTGTTTTTT